This TCR beta chain was profiled in a study of blood T cell repertoires in COVID-19. Study details: Acute and convalescent COVID-19 specimens originated in the United States, Italy and Spain. PBMCs, B-cell-depleted T cells, or T cells were the source of the cDNA or gDNA that made up the material.

The V gene end was trimmed by 3 bases and the J gene end by 5 bases; junction bases not matched to a gene: 10. From germline, CDR1 is LNHDA and CDR2 SQIVND (reference sequence). The CDR3 sequence is 18 residues long. Sequencing used immunoSEQ multiplex PCR; TCRdb keeps in-frame clones, though not all of them. The sample has about 110,000 clones; about two thirds are singletons. The V call is TRBV19, the J call TRBJ2-2, with TRBD2 matching 12 bases. The clonotype was recovered from a woman in her forties with acute or convalescent COVID-19. Sequencing was carried out using peripheral blood. The CDR3 DNA is TGTGCCAGTAGTATGCCGGCTAGCGGGGGGGCCGTAACCGGGGAGCTGTTTTTT. Protein sequence: CASSMPASGGAVTGELFF.